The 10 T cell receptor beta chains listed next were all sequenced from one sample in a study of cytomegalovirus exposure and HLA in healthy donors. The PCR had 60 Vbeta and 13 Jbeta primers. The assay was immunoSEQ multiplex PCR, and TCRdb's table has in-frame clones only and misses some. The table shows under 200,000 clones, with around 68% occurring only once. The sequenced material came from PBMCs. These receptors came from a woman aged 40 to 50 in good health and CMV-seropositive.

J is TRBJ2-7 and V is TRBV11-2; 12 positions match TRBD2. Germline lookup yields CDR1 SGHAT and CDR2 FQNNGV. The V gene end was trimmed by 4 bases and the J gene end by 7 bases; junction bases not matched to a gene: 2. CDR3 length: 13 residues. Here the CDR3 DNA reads TGTGCCAGCAGCTATGGACTAGCGGGAGAGCAGTACTTC. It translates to CASSYGLAGEQYF. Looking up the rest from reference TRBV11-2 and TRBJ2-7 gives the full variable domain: EAGVAQSPRYKIIEKRQSVAFWCNPISGHATLYWYQQILGQGPKLLIQFQNNGVVDDSQLPKDRFSAERLKGVDSTLKIQPAKLEDSAVYLCASSYGLAGEQYFGPGTRLTVT.

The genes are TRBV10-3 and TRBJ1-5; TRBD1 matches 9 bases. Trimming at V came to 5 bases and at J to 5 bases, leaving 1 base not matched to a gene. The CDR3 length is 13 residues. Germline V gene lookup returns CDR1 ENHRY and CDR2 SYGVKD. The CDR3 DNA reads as TGTGCCATCAGTACAGGGGGCGATCAGCCCCAGCATTTT. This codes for CAISTGGDQPQHF.

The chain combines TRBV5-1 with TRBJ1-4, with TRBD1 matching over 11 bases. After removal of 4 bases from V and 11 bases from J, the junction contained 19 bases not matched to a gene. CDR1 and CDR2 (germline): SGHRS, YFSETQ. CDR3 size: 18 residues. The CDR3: CASSRTKTKTGQGGKLFF. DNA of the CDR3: TGCGCCAGCAGCCGCACCAAGACCAAAACGGGACAGGGGGGGAAACTGTTTTTT.

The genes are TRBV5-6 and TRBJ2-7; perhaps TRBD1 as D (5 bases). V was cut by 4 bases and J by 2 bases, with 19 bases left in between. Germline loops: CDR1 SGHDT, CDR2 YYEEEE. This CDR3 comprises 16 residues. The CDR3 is CASSPMDRRVTYEQYF. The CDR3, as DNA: TGTGCCAGCAGCCCCATGGACCGCAGGGTAACCTACGAGCAGTACTTC.

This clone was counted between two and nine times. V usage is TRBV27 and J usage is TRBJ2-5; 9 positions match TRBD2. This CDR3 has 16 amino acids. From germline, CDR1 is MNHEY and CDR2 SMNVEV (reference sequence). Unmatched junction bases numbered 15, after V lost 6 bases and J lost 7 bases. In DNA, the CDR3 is TGTGCCAGCAGGCGGGGGGGACTAGGGAGTGGTGTGACCCAGTACTTC. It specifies CASRRGGLGSGVTQYF.

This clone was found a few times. The CDR3 DNA follows: TGTGCCAGCAGTCGGACAGGAGATTCCTACGAGCAGTACTTC. Translated: CASSRTGDSYEQYF. V usage is TRBV28 and J usage is TRBJ2-7; 7 nucleotides line up with TRBD1. Germline loops: CDR1 MDHEN, CDR2 SYDVKM. The trim removed 5 bases at V and 1 base at J, leaving 5 bases unmatched. The CDR3 covers 14 residues.

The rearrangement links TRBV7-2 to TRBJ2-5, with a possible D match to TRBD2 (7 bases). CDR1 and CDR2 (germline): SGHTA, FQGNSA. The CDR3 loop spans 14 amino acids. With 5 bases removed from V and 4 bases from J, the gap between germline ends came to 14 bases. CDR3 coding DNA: TGTGCCAGCAGCCGAACTAGGGGGGGAGAGACCCAGTACTTC. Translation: CASSRTRGGETQYF.

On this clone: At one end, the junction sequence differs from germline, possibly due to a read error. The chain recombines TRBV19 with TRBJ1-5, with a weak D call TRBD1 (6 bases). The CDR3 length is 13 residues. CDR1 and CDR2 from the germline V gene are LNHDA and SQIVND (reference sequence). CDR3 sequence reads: CASTPWGHQPQNF. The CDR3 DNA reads TGTGCCAGTACCCCCTGGGGGCATCAGCCCCAGAATTTT.

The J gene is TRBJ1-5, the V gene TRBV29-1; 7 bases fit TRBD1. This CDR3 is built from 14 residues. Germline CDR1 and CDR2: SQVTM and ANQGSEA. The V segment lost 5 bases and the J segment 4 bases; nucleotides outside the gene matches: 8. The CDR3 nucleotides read TGCAGCGTTTGGACAGGTGGGGCGAATCAGCCCCAGCATTTT. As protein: CSVWTGGANQPQHF.

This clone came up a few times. CDR3 loop: CSAREAEAFF. The CDR3 nucleotides read TGCAGCGCCCGCGAAGCTGAAGCTTTCTTT. This chain connects TRBV29-1 to TRBJ1-1; no clear D. V lost 7 bases and J 6 bases, leaving 9 bases between the germline ends. The CDR3 runs 10 residues. From germline, CDR1 is SQVTM and CDR2 ANQGSEA.